Sequencing of this TCR beta chain was carried out in a study of T cells in Graves' hyperthyroidism and ophthalmopathy. Exclusion followed for patients with uncontrolled infection, other autoimmune disease, pregnancy or lactation. Amplified TCR beta CDR3 regions derived from RNA transcripts. First-round RT-PCR of the TCR CDR3 relied on the HTBI primer set. TCRdb used MiXCR to reprocess the multiplex PCR reads, holding one entry per CDR3 protein. The data hold 200,000 to 300,000 distinct CDR3 sequences, with around 17% observed a single time. The V segment lost 8 bases and the J segment 0 bases; nucleotides outside the gene matches: 16. Germline V gene lookup returns CDR1 LNHNV and CDR2 YYDKDF (reference sequence). The CDR3 is 19 residues long. This clonotype showed up many times. Antigen: not known. Points from the study as a whole: With a median lead of around 6.7 months before onset, the model predicted ophthalmopathy.

Sequencing used blood. The receptor was isolated from a woman under 30 with Graves' ophthalmopathy. The rearrangement links TRBV15 to TRBJ2-4; 10 nucleotides agree with TRBD2. CDR3 DNA sequence: TGTGCCACCGGGGTTCCTAGCGGGAGAAGGGGTTTAGCCAAAAACATTCAGTACTTC. This sequence encodes CATGVPSGRRGLAKNIQYF.